These 25 T cell receptor beta chains originate from one sample sequenced in a study of blood T cell repertoires in COVID-19 (dated by TCRdb to the early 2020s). Library preparation used the immunoSEQ multiplex PCR assay. Entries here come from immuneACCESS through TCRdb and include only in-frame sequences with V and J called. Some clones fail to appear in such tables; in the studies checked, an unresolved V gene covers under half of the shortfall, and the cause of the remainder is unknown. This sample has about 330,000 clones in its table, and about 90% of those were observed once. Of the sample, approximately 6% is held by the ten largest clones. Sequenced: PBMCs or T cells enriched from blood (not recorded which). These receptors all come from a woman younger than 45 who had recovered from COVID-19.

The V and J genes are TRBV4-1 and TRBJ1-2, with 10 bases aligning to TRBD1. Germline V gene data show CDR1 as MGHRA and CDR2 as YSYEKL. The CDR3 spans 15 residues. Trimming cost V 3 bases and J 4 bases; bases outside gene matches: 5. CDR3: CASSQTGGASYGYTF. The DNA of the CDR3 is TGCGCCAGCAGCCAGACAGGGGGCGCTTCCTATGGCTACACCTTC.

The genes are TRBV29-1 and TRBJ2-5; D is possibly TRBD2 (7 bases). Germline-derived CDR1 and CDR2 are SQVTM and ANQGSEA. There are 13 residues in the CDR3. The V gene lost 8 bases and the J gene lost 5 bases, with 18 bases spanning the gap. The CDR3 loop reads CSFRVGGRETQYF. In DNA, the CDR3 is TGCAGCTTTAGAGTGGGGGGGCGGGAGACCCAGTACTTC.

This chain uses TRBV19 with TRBJ1-5; D remains unclear. Looked up from germline, CDR1 is LNHDA and CDR2 is SQIVND (reference sequence). V lost 3 bases and J 6 bases, leaving 6 bases between the germline ends. The CDR3 is 12 residues long. The CDR3 spells CASSILGQPQHF. CDR3 nucleotides: TGTGCCAGTAGTATCCTCGGTCAGCCCCAGCATTTT.

This clone was counted once. The chain uses TRBV7-9 and TRBJ1-6; 8 nucleotides align to TRBD1. The V gene end was trimmed by 9 bases and the J gene end by 8 bases; junction bases not matched to a gene: 6. Germline CDR1 is SEHNR and CDR2 is FQNEAQ (reference sequence). This CDR3 is 13 amino acids long. CDR3 nucleotides: TGTGCCAGTCAGACAGGGGAGTATTCACCCCTCCACTTT. This translates into CASQTGEYSPLHF.

The V gene is TRBV3-1 (or the pseudogene TRBV3-2), the J gene TRBJ1-1; 7 bases map to TRBD1. The J segment lost 1 base and the V segment lost 4 bases, leaving 9 bases of the junction unmatched. Germline CDR1 LGHDT, CDR2 YNNKEL (reference sequence). CDR3 length: 16 residues. The CDR3 DNA follows: TGTGCCAGCAGCCCCCGGCCGGGACAGAGGAACACTGAAGCTTTCTTT. Translated, it gives CASSPRPGQRNTEAFF.

V and J are TRBV30 and TRBJ1-2; no firm D call. The V gene lost 4 bases and the J gene lost 8 bases, with 14 bases spanning the gap. Germline CDR1 reads GTSNPN; CDR2 reads SVGIG (reference sequence). The CDR3 has 12 amino acids. CDR3 coding DNA: TGTGCCTGGACCACGGGGTATGGCGGCTACACCTTC. This gives the protein CAWTTGYGGYTF.

The rearrangement uses TRBV9 and TRBJ2-3; 12 nucleotides align to TRBD2. The J segment lost 6 bases and the V segment lost 5 bases, leaving 13 bases of the junction unmatched. CDR1 is SGDLS, CDR2 YYNGEE, per germline. This CDR3 is 17 amino acids long. CDR3 protein: CASSSWTSGAPGDTQYF. In nucleotides, the CDR3 is TGTGCCAGCAGTTCCTGGACTAGCGGGGCTCCGGGGGATACGCAGTATTTT.

J is TRBJ1-1 and V is TRBV6-5, with 10 bases lining up with TRBD1. V shed 5 bases, J shed 10 bases, and the junction held 10 bases outside the gene matches. CDR1 is MNHEY and CDR2 is SVGAGI in the germline V gene. This CDR3 spans 14 amino acids. The CDR3 reads CASSHDRGPFRAFF. CDR3 nucleotide sequence: TGTGCCAGCAGTCATGACAGGGGGCCTTTCAGAGCTTTCTTT.

The rearrangement links TRBV5-1 to TRBJ1-2; D ambiguous. Germline values: CDR1 SGHRS, CDR2 YFSETQ. V lost 7 bases, J lost 0 bases, and 7 bases lay in between. This CDR3 is built from 12 residues. CDR3 protein: CASATANYGYTF. DNA for the CDR3: TGCGCCAGCGCTACTGCTAACTATGGCTACACCTTC.

This rearrangement joins TRBV7-2 to TRBJ1-2; a weak D match, TRBD1 (5 bases). The CDR3 runs to 14 residues. The V end lost 5 bases, the J end lost 7 bases, and 17 bases lay between the germline ends. Germline lookup yields CDR1 SGHTA and CDR2 FQGNSA. CDR3 sequence reads: CASSTLAGGGGYTF. The CDR3 coding sequence is TGTGCCAGCAGCACCCTGGCGGGGGGAGGTGGCTACACCTTC. The full variable domain, its missing parts supplied by reference TRBV7-2 and TRBJ1-2, is GAGVSQSPSNKVTEKGKDVELRCDPISGHTALYWYRQSLGQGLEFLIYFQGNSAPDKSGLPSDRFSAERTGGSVSTLTIQRTQQEDSAVYLCASSTLAGGGGYTFGSGTRLTVV.

The rearrangement links TRBV6-2 or TRBV6-3 to TRBJ2-3; 16 bases match TRBD2. After removal of 0 bases from V and 4 bases from J, the junction contained 7 bases not matched to a gene. CDR1 is MNHEY, CDR2 SVGEGT, per germline. CDR3 length: 19 amino acids. The CDR3 protein is CASSYSLGLAGGRSDTQYF. The CDR3 nucleotides are TGTGCCAGCAGTTACTCCTTGGGACTAGCGGGGGGGAGGTCAGATACGCAGTATTTT.

A single count supports this clone. The rearrangement joins TRBV19 to TRBJ2-5; TRBD2 matches at 7 bases. This CDR3 region has 14 residues. The germline V gene encodes CDR1 LNHDA and CDR2 SQIVND (reference sequence). Trimming at V came to 1 base and at J to 4 bases, leaving 3 bases not matched to a gene. The CDR3 spells CASSIGGGGETQYF. The CDR3 DNA is TGTGCCAGTAGTATAGGGGGCGGGGGAGAGACCCAGTACTTC.

This clone was detected only a few times. The chain employs TRBV13 and TRBJ1-2, with 10 positions matching TRBD1. Germline V CDR1 and CDR2: PRHDT, FYEKMQ (reference sequence). V gave up 3 bases and J gave up 6 bases; unmatched junction bases: 4. This CDR3 contains 14 residues. CDR3 protein: CASSLDRGFDGYTF. The DNA for the CDR3 is TGTGCCAGCAGCTTGGACAGGGGGTTCGATGGCTACACCTTC.

V and J are TRBV5-6 and TRBJ1-4; maybe TRBD1 (5 bases). Germline V gene lookup returns CDR1 SGHDT and CDR2 YYEEEE. This CDR3 has 16 residues. Trimming removed 1 base at V and 2 bases at J, with 12 bases between. CDR3 sequence (DNA): TGTGCCAGCAGCTTGACAGGCGTGAAGACTAATGAAAAACTGTTTTTT. Translation gives CASSLTGVKTNEKLFF.

V is TRBV6-6 and J is TRBJ2-3, with D tentatively TRBD1 (6 bases). Germline values: CDR1 MNHNY, CDR2 SVGAGI (reference sequence). The CDR3 is 15 amino acids. V lost 1 base, J lost 0 bases, and 8 bases lay in between. The CDR3 bases are TGTGCCAGCAGTTACTGGGGACAAAGCACAGATACGCAGTATTTT. This gives the protein CASSYWGQSTDTQYF.

The chain is built from TRBV25-1 and TRBJ2-1; D is perhaps TRBD1 (6 bases). CDR1 MGHDK and CDR2 SYGVNS come from the germline V gene. Trimming left V 2 bases short and J 1 base short, with 6 bases between. The CDR3 contains 14 residues. The CDR3 protein is CASSEGQSYNEQFF. The CDR3 DNA follows: TGTGCCAGCAGTGAAGGACAGTCCTACAATGAGCAGTTCTTC. Combining the CDR3 with reference TRBV25-1 and TRBJ2-1 gives the whole variable domain EADIYQTPRYLVIGTGKKITLECSQTMGHDKMYWYQQDPGMELHLIHYSYGVNSTEKGDLSSESTVSRIRTEHFPLTLESARPSHTSQYLCASSEGQSYNEQFFGPGTRLTVL.

The V call is TRBV27, the J call TRBJ1-6; 10 bases align to TRBD1. J lost 11 bases, V lost 3 bases, and 4 bases had no gene match. Germline loops: CDR1 MNHEY, CDR2 SMNVEV (reference sequence). There are 14 residues in the CDR3. CDR3 nucleotides: TGTGCCAGCAGTTTCGGGACAGGGGTGGCACCCCTCCACTTT. Its translation is CASSFGTGVAPLHF.

The genes are TRBV5-4 and TRBJ1-1; TRBD1 matches 10 bases. Germline V gene data show CDR1 as SGHNT and CDR2 as YYREEE (reference sequence). The length of the CDR3 is 14 residues. V was clipped by 1 base and J by 4 bases; unmatched bases: 1. In DNA form, the CDR3 reads TGTGCCAGCAGCTTGCGGACAGGGGGCACTGAAGCTTTCTTT. Its protein is CASSLRTGGTEAFF.

V gene TRBV2 combines with J gene TRBJ2-5; 7 nucleotides align to TRBD1. CDR1 and CDR2 (germline): SNHLY, FYNNEI. V lost 11 bases to trimming and J lost 4 bases; unmatched junction nucleotides: 10. This CDR3 comprises 13 residues. CDR3 in amino acids: CAGTRDSLETQYF. In DNA, the CDR3 is TGTGCCGGAACCCGGGACAGCTTAGAGACCCAGTACTTC.

The rearrangement links TRBV27 to TRBJ1-6; D remains unclear. The CDR3 covers 12 residues. From germline, CDR1 is MNHEY and CDR2 SMNVEV (reference sequence). Trimming stripped 6 bases from V and 7 bases from J, with 7 bases between. In DNA, the CDR3 is TGTGCCAGCAGACTAGTGAATTCACCCCTCCACTTT. This gives the protein CASRLVNSPLHF.

The chain has TRBV19 and TRBJ1-4; D is perhaps TRBD1 (6 bases). The CDR3 runs to 14 residues. Trimming removed 6 bases at V and 4 bases at J, with 12 bases between. CDR1 and CDR2 (germline): LNHDA, SQIVND (reference sequence). The CDR3 DNA follows: TGTGCCAGTAGGCGGACAGTTTATAATGAAAAACTGTTTTTT. Translating gives CASRRTVYNEKLFF.

The J gene is TRBJ2-7, the V gene TRBV30; the D gene is possibly TRBD2 (5 bases). Germline assignment: CDR1 GTSNPN and CDR2 SVGIG (reference sequence). CDR3 length: 12 residues. V was trimmed by 0 bases and J by 5 bases, leaving 8 bases between them. CDR3 DNA: TGTGCCTGGAGTGTACGAGGGAACGAGCAGTACTTC. Translation: CAWSVRGNEQYF.

This chain connects TRBV5-6 to TRBJ1-6; 7 bases map to TRBD1. Germline assignment: CDR1 SGHDT and CDR2 YYEEEE. The V gene end was trimmed by 0 bases and the J gene end by 9 bases; junction bases not matched to a gene: 6. The CDR3 totals 15 residues. The CDR3 spells CASSLGQGVGSPLHF. The CDR3 coding sequence is TGTGCCAGCAGCTTGGGGCAGGGGGTAGGTTCACCCCTCCACTTT.

V gene TRBV7-9 combines with J gene TRBJ1-2, with 8 nucleotides matching TRBD1. The J segment lost 5 bases and the V segment lost 5 bases, leaving 7 bases of the junction unmatched. This CDR3 spans 14 amino acids. Germline V gene data show CDR1 as SEHNR and CDR2 as FQNEAQ (reference sequence). The CDR3 spells CASSPRTGSYGYTF. CDR3 nucleotide sequence: TGTGCCAGCAGCCCCCGGACAGGGTCTTATGGCTACACCTTC.

The chain is built from TRBV7-9 and TRBJ1-6; D not resolved. V was pared by 5 bases and J by 8 bases, with 10 bases between. Germline CDR1 is SEHNR and CDR2 is FQNEAQ (reference sequence). The length of the CDR3 is 13 residues. DNA of the CDR3: TGTGCCAGCAGCCGCATAGAGGATTCACCCCTCCACTTT. It specifies CASSRIEDSPLHF.